The entry that follows covers one TCR beta chain sequence. These data originate in a study of blood T cell repertoires in COVID-19. Study-level information: Samples came from the United States, Italy and Spain, spanning acute and convalescent COVID-19. T cells, B-cell-depleted T cells, or PBMCs supplied cDNA or gDNA.

The CDR3 loop spans 15 amino acids. Germline V gives CDR1 SGHDN, CDR2 FVKESK. V was cut by 4 bases and J by 0 bases, with 9 bases left in between. The table came from immunoSEQ multiplex PCR; TCRdb's copy has only in-frame clones and leaves some out. This table has over 600,000 clones, about 87% appearing once. This TCR was sampled from a woman under 30 with acute or convalescent COVID-19. Sequencing input: peripheral blood. J is TRBJ1-4 and V is TRBV14, with D possibly TRBD1 on 5 matching bases. In DNA form, the CDR3 reads TGTGCCAGCAGCCGCCTGACAGCAACTAATGAAAAACTGTTTTTT. Amino acids: CASSRLTATNEKLFF.